Below, 16 T cell receptor beta chains from the same sample are listed, as sequenced in a study of shared clonotypes between healthy human individuals. The protocol was immunoSEQ multiplex PCR, while the TCRdb copy is restricted to in-frame clones and leaves out a portion. The data hold roughly 2.6 million clones, with approximately 94% observed a single time. The specimen sequenced was naive CD4+ T cells sorted from blood. Indicated subset: CD45RA+ positively selected. The source is a man younger than 35 in good health.

This chain connects TRBV30 to TRBJ1-2; D may be TRBD1 (6 bases). CDR3 size: 14 residues. Trimming pared 2 bases from V and 2 bases from J, leaving 12 bases between. Germline V lookup: CDR1 GTSNPN, CDR2 SVGIG (reference sequence). The CDR3 is CAWSPLGTNYGYTF. As DNA, the CDR3 is TGTGCCTGGAGTCCCTTGGGGACAAACTATGGCTACACCTTC.

This chain links TRBV9 with TRBJ1-6; D is uncertain. The germline CDR1 and CDR2 sequences are SGDLS and YYNGEE. V gave up 0 bases and J gave up 4 bases, with 8 bases separating them. This CDR3 has 15 residues. The CDR3 sequence is CASSVDRSYNSPLHF. In nucleotides, the CDR3 is TGTGCCAGCAGCGTAGACCGCTCTTATAATTCACCCCTCCACTTT.

This clone occurred once. The V gene is TRBV2, the J gene TRBJ1-5, with 11 nucleotides matching TRBD1. Germline V lookup: CDR1 SNHLY, CDR2 FYNNEI. V was pared by 4 bases and J by 11 bases, with 4 bases of the junction left unmatched. The CDR3 consists of 13 residues. This chain's CDR3 is CASSGTGGWSQHF. The CDR3 nucleotides are TGTGCCAGCAGTGGGACAGGGGGCTGGTCCCAGCATTTT.

A word on this clone: This sample includes further DNA sequences coding for the same CDR3. The CDR3 DNA sequence: TGTGCCAGCAGCCAGGACACAGATACGCAGTATTTT. It is translated as CASSQDTDTQYF. J is TRBJ2-3 and V is TRBV5-4; no definite D call. The CDR3 loop spans 12 amino acids. Between the trimmed V and J ends, which lost 4 bases and 2 bases, there was a span of 5 bases. CDR1 and CDR2 (germline): SGHNT, YYREEE (reference sequence).

The chain links TRBV7-9 to TRBJ2-1; no clear D gene. Trimming took off 7 bases at V and 2 bases at J, with 15 bases between the two ends. The CDR3 is made up of 15 amino acids. CDR1 and CDR2 from the germline V gene are SEHNR and FQNEAQ (reference sequence). This chain's CDR3 is CASISLTATYNEQFF. CDR3 DNA sequence: TGTGCCAGCATTAGCCTAACAGCTACCTACAATGAGCAGTTCTTC.

This chain connects TRBV7-2 to TRBJ2-1; 10 bases match TRBD1. The CDR3 is made up of 14 amino acids. V gave up 5 bases and J gave up 7 bases; unmatched junction bases: 5. The germline V gene encodes CDR1 SGHTA and CDR2 FQGNSA. The CDR3: CASSPWTGGNEQFF. CDR3 in DNA: TGTGCCAGCAGCCCCTGGACAGGGGGAAATGAGCAGTTCTTC. Looking up the rest from reference TRBV7-2 and TRBJ2-1 gives the full variable domain: GAGVSQSPSNKVTEKGKDVELRCDPISGHTALYWYRQSLGQGLEFLIYFQGNSAPDKSGLPSDRFSAERTGGSVSTLTIQRTQQEDSAVYLCASSPWTGGNEQFFGPGTRLTVL.

The chain combines TRBV27 with TRBJ2-4; D gene ambiguous. The CDR3 totals 16 residues. Germline values: CDR1 MNHEY, CDR2 SMNVEV (reference sequence). V lost 5 bases to trimming and J lost 4 bases, with 18 bases between them. The CDR3 here is CASSPRLPNGKNIQYF. CDR3 DNA: TGTGCCAGCAGTCCGAGACTCCCTAACGGGAAAAACATTCAGTACTTC.

The chain carries TRBV7-9 and TRBJ1-1; a weak D match, TRBD1 (5 bases). The germline V and J ends were trimmed by 0 bases and 2 bases, with 13 bases remaining between them. This CDR3 region has 16 residues. CDR1 and CDR2 from the germline V gene are SEHNR and FQNEAQ (reference sequence). The CDR3 region is CASSLAGGKSNTEAFF. The CDR3 region has the DNA TGTGCCAGCAGCTTAGCGGGGGGGAAGAGCAACACTGAAGCTTTCTTT.

This clone is a singleton in its sample. The chain recombines TRBV11-2 with TRBJ1-2; 10 positions agree with TRBD1. From germline, CDR1 is SGHAT and CDR2 FQNNGV. V gave up 5 bases and J gave up 5 bases; unmatched junction bases: 8. The CDR3 length is 15 residues. The CDR3 DNA sequence: TGTGCCAGCAGCCCCGCACCGGGACAGGGGTATGGCTACACCTTC. It codes for CASSPAPGQGYGYTF. Drawing the rest from reference TRBV11-2 and TRBJ1-2, the complete variable domain is EAGVAQSPRYKIIEKRQSVAFWCNPISGHATLYWYQQILGQGPKLLIQFQNNGVVDDSQLPKDRFSAERLKGVDSTLKIQPAKLEDSAVYLCASSPAPGQGYGYTFGSGTRLTVV.

This chain links TRBV5-6 with TRBJ2-7, with D hard to call. The germline V gene has CDR1 SGHDT and CDR2 YYEEEE. The ends were cut back, 1 base at V and 2 bases at J, with 10 bases in the middle. This CDR3 is 14 amino acids long. The CDR3 reads CASSLFLGTYEQYF. For the CDR3, the DNA is TGTGCCAGCAGCTTGTTCCTGGGCACCTACGAGCAGTACTTC.

The chain links TRBV5-6 to TRBJ2-4; no firm D call. The CDR3 consists of 13 residues. Germline V gene lookup returns CDR1 SGHDT and CDR2 YYEEEE. V lost 3 bases and J lost 2, with 6 bases in between. DNA for the CDR3: TGTGCCAGCAGCTGGAGATCCAAAAACATTCAGTACTTC. Protein product: CASSWRSKNIQYF.

The chain recombines TRBV7-9 with TRBJ2-3; no reliable D call. CDR1 and CDR2 from the germline V gene are SEHNR and FQNEAQ (reference sequence). V was clipped by 5 bases and J by 0 bases, with 15 bases between them. The length of the CDR3 is 16 residues. The CDR3 DNA is TGTGCCAGCAGCCCGGGTGGTCCTACTAGCACAGATACGCAGTATTTT. Translating gives CASSPGGPTSTDTQYF.

The chain links TRBV7-9 to TRBJ2-7; 8 bases are shared with TRBD1. The CDR3 loop spans 14 amino acids. Trimming took 8 bases from V and 5 from J; bases not matched to a gene: 11. Per germline, CDR1 SEHNR and CDR2 FQNEAQ (reference sequence). The chain's CDR3 is CASALGQGAHEQYF. The CDR3, as DNA: TGTGCCAGCGCCCTGGGCCAGGGGGCCCACGAGCAGTACTTC.

The chain couples TRBV6-6 to TRBJ2-1; D is undetermined. The V end was cut by 6 bases, the J end by 5 bases, with 17 bases between. Per the germline V gene, CDR1 is MNHNY and CDR2 is SVGAGI (reference sequence). This CDR3 is built from 15 residues. CDR3 bases: TGTGCCAGCAGCCGGCCGGGTACCTCTGACAATGAGCAGTTCTTC. The encoded protein is CASSRPGTSDNEQFF.

The rearrangement uses TRBV6-5 and TRBJ1-4; no firm D call. V lost 6 bases, J lost 0 bases, and 8 bases lay in between. The CDR3 length is 14 residues. Germline V gives CDR1 MNHEY, CDR2 SVGAGI. This CDR3 reads CASSALTTNEKLFF. The CDR3 nucleotides read TGTGCCAGCAGCGCCTTAACAACTAATGAAAAACTGTTTTTT.

This chain uses TRBV9 with TRBJ2-5; perhaps TRBD2 as D (8 bases). Trimming removed 0 bases at V and 5 bases at J, with 17 bases between. Germline-derived CDR1 and CDR2 are SGDLS and YYNGEE. The CDR3 has 16 residues. In DNA, the CDR3 is TGTGCCAGCAGCGTAGCGGGAGGGCAGGGGGGTGAGACCCAGTACTTC. Residues: CASSVAGGQGGETQYF.